The 7 T cell receptor beta chains below all came from one sample that was sequenced in a study of blood T cells in healthy people across ages. A sample-barcoded 5' primer and a J-beta primer mix were used in a second PCR of roughly 6 to 11 cycles. TCRdb re-derived calls from the 5' RACE reads in MiXCR, one entry per CDR3 protein. The data show hundreds of thousands of distinct CDR3 sequences, roughly 52% seen once. The source material was blood. Every receptor here comes from a man aged 25 to 45 in good health.

The rearrangement links TRBV9 to TRBJ2-1, with D tentatively TRBD1 or TRBD2 (6 bases each). Germline CDR1 reads SGDLS; CDR2 reads YYNGEE. CDR3 length equals 14 residues. The V gene lost 0 bases and the J gene lost 6 bases, with 10 bases spanning the gap. CDR3 nucleotide sequence: TGTGCCAGCAGCGTAGGCGGGACAATCAATGAGCAGTTCTTC. It specifies CASSVGGTINEQFF.

A single count supports this clonotype. The chain uses TRBV5-1 and TRBJ2-4, with D tentatively TRBD2 (6 bases). The germline V gene has CDR1 SGHRS and CDR2 YFSETQ. Deletions cut 4 bases from V and 13 bases from J, with 15 bases between. This CDR3 is built from 12 residues. The CDR3 nucleotides read TGCGCCAGCAGCATAGACAAACGGGAGCAGTACTTC. It translates to CASSIDKREQYF.

This clonotype was seen a few times. This may come from a read error, since a much larger clone is one base off. J is TRBJ2-3 and V is TRBV4-2, with TRBD1 matching over 7 bases. This CDR3 is 15 amino acids long. CDR1 and CDR2 from the germline V gene are LGHNA and YNFKEQ. The CDR3 is CASSQGQGGTGTQYF. The CDR3 DNA is TGTGCCAGCAGCCAAGGACAGGGCGGCACAGGTACGCAGTATTTT.

CDR3 nucleotide sequence: TGCGCCAGCAGCCAAGCGGAGAGCAATCAGCCCCAGCATTTT. Translation gives CASSQAESNQPQHF. The chain has TRBV4-1 and TRBJ1-5; no clear D. Germline V gene lookup returns CDR1 MGHRA and CDR2 YSYEKL. V lost 1 base and J 1 base, leaving 5 bases between the germline ends. The length of the CDR3 is 14 residues.

The chain links TRBV3-1 to TRBJ1-6, with 9 bases matching TRBD1. The germline CDR1 and CDR2 sequences are LGHDT and YNNKEL (reference sequence). This CDR3 has 15 residues. After removal of 1 base from V and 11 bases from J, the junction contained 6 bases not matched to a gene. The CDR3 coding sequence is TGTGCCAGCAGCCAAGGTCGGGACAGGGTAACACCCCTCCACTTT. Protein product: CASSQGRDRVTPLHF.

This clonotype was observed a handful of times. The chain employs TRBV27 and TRBJ1-4; a weak D match, TRBD1 (5 bases). CDR1 MNHEY and CDR2 SMNVEV come from the germline V gene (reference sequence). This CDR3 has 14 amino acids. V lost 2 bases to trimming and J lost 8 bases, with 12 bases between them. The CDR3: CASSLVGAGEKLFF. CDR3 nucleotides: TGTGCCAGCAGTTTAGTAGGGGCCGGAGAAAAACTGTTTTTT.

This clonotype was seen a few times. The rearrangement uses TRBV12-3 or TRBV12-4 and TRBJ1-6, with a tentative D call TRBD1 (5 bases). The length of the CDR3 is 15 residues. Trimming cost V 6 bases and J 10 bases, with 19 bases left between them. CDR3 coding DNA: TGTGCCAGCAGCCTCCAGGGTCGGGGTAGCTCACCCCTCCACTTT. The encoded protein is CASSLQGRGSSPLHF.